The text below deals with one T cell receptor (beta chain). The antigen remains unidentified. Assay: immunoSEQ multiplex PCR; the TCRdb copy retains only in-frame clones and omits some. This table has about 69,000 clones, roughly 90% appearing once. These data come from a study of OX40 agonist ivuxolimab in advanced cancers. Study-wide background: The study treated patients with ivuxolimab, an agonistic anti-OX40 (CD134) antibody. Hepatocellular carcinoma, melanoma, renal cell or head and neck cancer affected the dose-escalation patients. Study results and limitations: The mean number of expanded clones was higher in CD8+ T cells than in CD4+.

With 0 bases clipped from V and 0 bases from J, the junction kept 16 bases outside the gene matches. The CDR3 covers 21 residues. CDR1 SGHDN and CDR2 FVKESK come from the germline V gene. This rearrangement joins TRBV14 to TRBJ2-1; 8 nucleotides agree with TRBD2. The TCR originated in an adult with an advanced solid tumor such as melanoma, head and neck, liver or kidney cancer. The specimen comprised CD4+ or CD8+ T cells sorted from blood, sampled in a trial of the OX40 agonist ivuxolimab. CDR3 protein: CASSQDKAGREDSRSYNEQFF. CDR3 nucleotide sequence: TGTGCCAGCAGCCAAGATAAGGCTGGGCGGGAGGACTCTCGCTCCTACAATGAGCAGTTCTTC.